What follows describes a single TCR beta chain. Its antigen remains unidentified. This specimen belongs to a study of OX40 agonist ivuxolimab in advanced cancers. General study points: More expanded clones were found, on average, in CD8+ than in CD4+ T cells.

Data came from immunoSEQ multiplex PCR; TCRdb stores just in-frame clones and leaves some out. In the table there are tens of thousands of clones, roughly 85% of which are singletons. CDR3 length: 14 residues. CDR1 SGHRS and CDR2 YFSETQ come from the germline V gene. Trimming cost V 7 bases and J 1 base, with 14 bases left between them. The sample in question was CD4+ or CD8+ T cells sorted from blood, obtained in a trial of the OX40 agonist ivuxolimab. The rearrangement joins TRBV5-1 to TRBJ1-1, with D maybe TRBD1 (6 bases). This TCR was recovered from an adult with an advanced solid tumor such as melanoma, head and neck, liver or kidney cancer. The CDR3 DNA reads TGCGCCAGCTCACAGGGAGTAGGGAACACTGAAGCTTTCTTT. The encoded protein is CASSQGVGNTEAFF.